These T cell receptor beta chains were read from a single sample in a study of T-cell reconstitution after alpha-beta-depleted transplantation in children. TCRdb reprocessed the PCR reads with MiXCR, giving one entry per CDR3 protein. The sample has about a million distinct CDR3 sequences; about 26% are singletons. The sample consisted of PBMCs, mostly from graft donor cells, taken 360 days after TCRalphabeta/CD19-depleted stem cell transplant. Receptors originate from a boy under two years old who had a stem cell transplant for SCID, so the T cells may come from the graft donor. Each CDR3 is given with its conserved first and last residue. Each record gives: V gene, clone size, D gene, J gene, CDR3 DNA, CDR3 protein. The D gene is left open where the match is weak. Clone size is given for some rows only: seen once, a few or many times, or a class if the clone is expanded.

V gene: TRBV4-2
clone size: few
D gene: -
J gene: TRBJ2-3
CDR3 DNA: TGTGCCAGCAGCCAAGATTCTAGTAAGACCTCCCCAGATACGCAGTATTTT
CDR3 protein: CASSQDSSKTSPDTQYF

V gene: TRBV3-1
clone size: -
D gene: -
J gene: TRBJ2-5
CDR3 DNA: TGTGCCAGCAGCCAACAAAGCCCTGCGGGGACCCAAGAGACCCAGTACTTC
CDR3 protein: CASSQQSPAGTQETQYF

V gene: TRBV5-5
clone size: -
D gene: -
J gene: TRBJ2-7
CDR3 DNA: TGTGCCAGCAGCTTTGGAGGGTTCACCTACGAGCAGTACTTC
CDR3 protein: CASSFGGFTYEQYF

V gene: TRBV20-1
clone size: few
D gene: -
J gene: TRBJ2-7
CDR3 DNA: TGCAGTGCTTCCGGGCTTTTCTACGAGCAGTACTTC
CDR3 protein: CSASGLFYEQYF

V gene: TRBV4-1
clone size: -
D gene: -
J gene: TRBJ2-1
CDR3 DNA: TGCGCCAGCAGCCAAGAAAGGGGTGAGCAGTTCTTC
CDR3 protein: CASSQERGEQFF

V gene: TRBV7-3
clone size: -
D gene: -
J gene: TRBJ2-3
CDR3 DNA: TGTGCCAGCAGCCCGTCCAGGGCCACTAGCACAGATACGCAGTATTTT
CDR3 protein: CASSPSRATSTDTQYF

V gene: TRBV3-1
clone size: -
D gene: -
J gene: TRBJ2-7
CDR3 DNA: TGTGCCAGCAGCCCCGGGGACCGTACCTACGAGCAGTACTTC
CDR3 protein: CASSPGDRTYEQYF

V gene: TRBV4-3
clone size: -
D gene: -
J gene: TRBJ1-5
CDR3 DNA: TGCGCCAGCAGCCAAGCTCGGGACCCTTATCAGCCCCAGCATTTT
CDR3 protein: CASSQARDPYQPQHF

V gene: TRBV12-3/TRBV12-4
clone size: -
D gene: -
J gene: TRBJ2-1
CDR3 DNA: TGTGCCAGCAGTCCACTTACAGGCGCCCCTTACAATGAGCAGTTCTTC
CDR3 protein: CASSPLTGAPYNEQFF

V gene: TRBV7-9
clone size: few
D gene: -
J gene: TRBJ1-4
CDR3 DNA: TGTGCCAGCAGCCCTCAGGACTGGTACCGTGAAAAACTGTTTTTT
CDR3 protein: CASSPQDWYREKLFF

V gene: TRBV12-3/TRBV12-4
clone size: -
D gene: -
J gene: TRBJ2-4
CDR3 DNA: TGTGCCAGCAGTTCACTAGACCGCAAAAACATTCAGTACTTC
CDR3 protein: CASSSLDRKNIQYF

V gene: TRBV7-8
clone size: -
D gene: -
J gene: TRBJ2-2
CDR3 DNA: TGTGCCAGCAGCTTGGTCAGGGAGGACGGGGAGCTGTTTTTT
CDR3 protein: CASSLVREDGELFF

V gene: TRBV24-1
clone size: many
D gene: -
J gene: TRBJ2-3
CDR3 DNA: TGTGCCACCCGAGGACCCACAGATACGCAGTATTTT
CDR3 protein: CATRGPTDTQYF

V gene: TRBV7-2
clone size: few
D gene: TRBD1
J gene: TRBJ2-1
CDR3 DNA: TGTGCCAGCAGAAGGGACAGGGCCTCCTACAATGAGCAGTTCTTC
CDR3 protein: CASRRDRASYNEQFF

V gene: TRBV7-8
clone size: few
D gene: -
J gene: TRBJ1-1
CDR3 DNA: TGTGCCAGCAGCTTTGACGGCGGGAACACTGAAGCTTTCTTT
CDR3 protein: CASSFDGGNTEAFF

V gene: TRBV2
clone size: -
D gene: -
J gene: TRBJ2-1
CDR3 DNA: TGTGCCAGCAGCAATTACAATGAGCAGTTCTTC
CDR3 protein: CASSNYNEQFF

V gene: TRBV27
clone size: few
D gene: -
J gene: TRBJ2-3
CDR3 DNA: TGTGCCAGCAGTTTACGACTAGGTGGTTCGGGTACGCAGTATTTT
CDR3 protein: CASSLRLGGSGTQYF

V gene: TRBV12-3/TRBV12-4
clone size: few
D gene: -
J gene: TRBJ2-5
CDR3 DNA: TGTGCCAGCAACACGGACAGAATCCTTCAAGAGACCCAGTACTTC
CDR3 protein: CASNTDRILQETQYF

V gene: TRBV11-2
clone size: -
D gene: -
J gene: TRBJ2-1
CDR3 DNA: TGTGCCAGCACCAAAGGGGGCACTAGCGGTGCTTTAAGCTCCTACAATGAGCAGTTCTTC
CDR3 protein: CASTKGGTSGALSSYNEQFF

V gene: TRBV3-1
clone size: many
D gene: TRBD2
J gene: TRBJ2-1
CDR3 DNA: TGTGCCAGCAGCAAGAGGACGGGGGGTCAAGAGCAGTTCTTC
CDR3 protein: CASSKRTGGQEQFF

V gene: TRBV29-1
clone size: few
D gene: TRBD1
J gene: TRBJ2-3
CDR3 DNA: TGCAGCGTTGAAGATAAGGGGGCCAGGTCAGATACGCAGTATTTT
CDR3 protein: CSVEDKGARSDTQYF

V gene: TRBV20-1
clone size: -
D gene: TRBD2
J gene: TRBJ2-5
CDR3 DNA: TGCAGTGCTTCTACCGGGGGGGCCGGTGAGACCCAGTACTTC
CDR3 protein: CSASTGGAGETQYF

V gene: TRBV9
clone size: -
D gene: -
J gene: TRBJ1-5
CDR3 DNA: TGTGCCAGCAGCGTAGTGGGGGAAGCGCCCCAGCATTTT
CDR3 protein: CASSVVGEAPQHF

V gene: TRBV28
clone size: -
D gene: -
J gene: TRBJ2-6
CDR3 DNA: TGTGCCAGCAGTTTGAGTCCCCCCGGGGCCAACGTCCTGACTTTC
CDR3 protein: CASSLSPPGANVLTF

V gene: TRBV6-2/TRBV6-3
clone size: -
D gene: TRBD1
J gene: TRBJ2-1
CDR3 DNA: TGTGCCAGCGGAAGGACAGGGTACAATGAGCAGTTCTTC
CDR3 protein: CASGRTGYNEQFF

V gene: TRBV5-1
clone size: -
D gene: -
J gene: TRBJ2-5
CDR3 DNA: TGCGCCAGCAGTCTTTGGTACAGCAAAGAGACCCAGTACTTC
CDR3 protein: CASSLWYSKETQYF

V gene: TRBV7-8
clone size: -
D gene: TRBD1
J gene: TRBJ2-1
CDR3 DNA: TGTGCCAGCAGCTTAGCGTACAGGGGAGTTACGAGTTACAATGAGCAGTTCTTC
CDR3 protein: CASSLAYRGVTSYNEQFF

V gene: TRBV4-1
clone size: -
D gene: -
J gene: TRBJ2-7
CDR3 DNA: TGCGCCAGCAGCCAAGATGGGTCCTGGACGTCCTACGAGCAGTACTTC
CDR3 protein: CASSQDGSWTSYEQYF

V gene: TRBV12-5
clone size: -
D gene: TRBD1
J gene: TRBJ2-1
CDR3 DNA: TGTGCTAGTGGTTTGGGCAGGGGGAAGTCCTACAATGAGCAGTTCTTC
CDR3 protein: CASGLGRGKSYNEQFF

V gene: TRBV20-1
clone size: medium-sized
D gene: -
J gene: TRBJ2-2
CDR3 DNA: TGCAGTGCTAGCTCCGACTTCACCGGGGAGCTGTTTTTT
CDR3 protein: CSASSDFTGELFF

V gene: TRBV4-2
clone size: -
D gene: TRBD1
J gene: TRBJ2-5
CDR3 DNA: TGTGCCAGCAGCCGGTTGGGACAGCAAGAGACCCAGTACTTC
CDR3 protein: CASSRLGQQETQYF

V gene: TRBV19
clone size: few
D gene: -
J gene: TRBJ2-6
CDR3 DNA: TGTGCCAGTAGTATTGGCAGGTCCGAGGCCAACGTCCTGACTTTC
CDR3 protein: CASSIGRSEANVLTF

V gene: TRBV29-1
clone size: few
D gene: TRBD2
J gene: TRBJ2-1
CDR3 DNA: TGCAGCGTCACGGGACTAGCGCTAGGCAATGAGCAGTTCTTC
CDR3 protein: CSVTGLALGNEQFF

V gene: TRBV6-1
clone size: few
D gene: -
J gene: TRBJ1-4
CDR3 DNA: TGTGCCAGCAGTAGGGGACTGTTGAATGAAAAACTGTTTTTT
CDR3 protein: CASSRGLLNEKLFF

V gene: TRBV19
clone size: -
D gene: -
J gene: TRBJ2-4
CDR3 DNA: TGTGCCAGTAGTATCGGGATTTTGGACATTCAGTACTTC
CDR3 protein: CASSIGILDIQYF

V gene: TRBV25-1
clone size: -
D gene: TRBD1
J gene: TRBJ2-5
CDR3 DNA: TGTGCCAGCAGCGAGGAAGGACAGGGGATGAAAGAGACCCAGTACTTC
CDR3 protein: CASSEEGQGMKETQYF

V gene: TRBV7-8
clone size: few
D gene: -
J gene: TRBJ2-7
CDR3 DNA: TGTGCCAGCGGGACCGTGTACGAGCAGTACTTC
CDR3 protein: CASGTVYEQYF

V gene: TRBV27
clone size: -
D gene: TRBD2
J gene: TRBJ2-5
CDR3 DNA: TGTGCCAGCAGACCTAGCGGGACCCCGGCAGAGACCCAGTACTTC
CDR3 protein: CASRPSGTPAETQYF

V gene: TRBV20-1
clone size: -
D gene: TRBD2
J gene: TRBJ2-3
CDR3 DNA: TGCAGTGCTAGAGATCCCACTAGCGGGGTGGATACGCAGTATTTT
CDR3 protein: CSARDPTSGVDTQYF

V gene: TRBV27
clone size: few
D gene: TRBD2
J gene: TRBJ2-1
CDR3 DNA: TGTGCCAGCAGACTCTTTAATCGGACTAGCGCCCTCAATGAGCAGTTCTTC
CDR3 protein: CASRLFNRTSALNEQFF

V gene: TRBV10-3
clone size: -
D gene: -
J gene: TRBJ2-7
CDR3 DNA: TGTGCCATCAGTGAGGTAGGGGAGGCCCCCTACGAGCAGTACTTC
CDR3 protein: CAISEVGEAPYEQYF

V gene: TRBV20-1
clone size: -
D gene: TRBD2
J gene: TRBJ2-2
CDR3 DNA: TGCAGTGCTACTAGCGGGACCTCCGGGGAGCTGTTTTTT
CDR3 protein: CSATSGTSGELFF

V gene: TRBV9
clone size: -
D gene: -
J gene: TRBJ2-7
CDR3 DNA: TGTGCCAGCAGCGTAGGGGAAAGCTCCTACGAGCAGTACTTC
CDR3 protein: CASSVGESSYEQYF

V gene: TRBV4-1
clone size: -
D gene: -
J gene: TRBJ2-2
CDR3 DNA: TGCGCCAGCAGCCAGTGGTCGCAGAGAAACACCGGGGAGCTGTTTTTT
CDR3 protein: CASSQWSQRNTGELFF